Below, one TCR beta chain is given with its context. What it binds is unknown. This sample also contains other DNA sequences that code for the same CDR3. The data are from a study of CD8+ T cells in alopecia areata. Study observations and caveats: One nonresponder leaves baseline CD8+ expansion's link to response uncertain. Normal scalp showed lower clonality than lesional scalp, especially alopecia totalis/universalis. Resident alphabeta T-cell populations of normal skin are likewise subject to sequencing in scalp samples.

The sample's treatment: oral pan-JAK inhibitor, 5-10 mg twice daily. Both CD4+ and CD8+ T cells were separated by sorting PBMCs. It was cDNA, reverse transcribed from extracted RNA, that served as the sequencing template. Libraries were prepared by immunoSEQ multiplex PCR; TCRdb keeps only in-frame clonotypes and omits some of them. The sample lists 120,000 to 150,000 clones, roughly 82% occurring once. Germline V lookup: CDR1 SNHLY, CDR2 FYNNEI. The CDR3 consists of 14 residues. The V and J ends lost 6 bases and 1 base respectively, with 9 bases between them. The sample in question was CD8+ T cells sorted from blood, obtained at week 4, from a patient treated with tofacitinib. The TCR was taken from a human donor with alopecia areata. The chain joins TRBV2 to TRBJ2-2; D remains ambiguous. The CDR3 sequence is CASRWTQNTGELFF. The CDR3 DNA follows: TGTGCCAGCAGGTGGACCCAGAACACCGGGGAGCTGTTTTTT.